One and the same sample provided the 28 T cell receptor beta chains below, sequenced in a study of shared T cell receptors in the human thymus. Profiling relied on immunoSEQ multiplex PCR, and the TCRdb table lists in-frame clones only, not all of them. The table includes roughly 500,000 clones, approximately 80% detected once. Another study also made use of these data, one on human thymus T cells.

Input material: thymocytes. These receptors all stem from a boy younger than two with a congenital heart defect.

The J gene is TRBJ2-7, the V gene TRBV13, with D perhaps TRBD1 (5 bases). Trimming took off 5 bases at V and 5 bases at J, with 10 bases between the two ends. Germline CDR1 PRHDT, CDR2 FYEKMQ (reference sequence). This CDR3 spans 12 amino acids. The CDR3 protein is CASSPQGHEQYF. CDR3 coding DNA: TGTGCCAGCAGCCCCCAGGGCCACGAGCAGTACTTC.

This clone was found once. The chain links TRBV5-6 to TRBJ2-5; 10 bases fit TRBD2. The V segment lost 6 bases and the J segment 4 bases; nucleotides outside the gene matches: 18. Germline CDR1 is SGHDT and CDR2 is YYEEEE. This CDR3 has 18 residues. The CDR3 sequence is CASTNFRASGSRRETQYF. The CDR3 DNA reads as TGTGCCAGCACCAATTTCCGGGCTAGCGGGAGTCGGCGAGAGACCCAGTACTTC.

J is TRBJ2-2 and V is TRBV9; tentative D call: TRBD1 (6 bases). Trimming stripped 3 bases from V and 8 bases from J, with 8 bases between. Germline loops: CDR1 SGDLS, CDR2 YYNGEE. CDR3 size: 12 residues. The CDR3 DNA reads TGTGCCAGCAGCGCCAGGGGTGGGGAGCTGTTTTTT. Protein product: CASSARGGELFF. Based on the CDR3 plus reference TRBV9 and TRBJ2-2, the full variable domain is DSGVTQTPKHLITATGQRVTLRCSPRSGDLSVYWYQQSLDQGLQFLIQYYNGEERAKGNILERFSAQQFPDLHSELNLSSLELGDSALYFCASSARGGELFFGEGSRLTVL.

The J gene is TRBJ2-1, the V gene TRBV13, with D possibly being TRBD2 (6 bases). The germline V and J ends were trimmed by 6 bases and 8 bases, with 17 bases remaining between them. The CDR3 covers 14 residues. CDR1 is PRHDT and CDR2 is FYEKMQ in the germline V gene (reference sequence). The CDR3 nucleotides are TGTGCCAGCAGTTCTAGCGTCCAGAGGCATGAGCAGTTCTTC. It is translated as CASSSSVQRHEQFF.

The rearrangement uses TRBV4-3 and TRBJ2-7, with 9 nucleotides matching TRBD2. J gave up 1 base and V 3 bases, and 13 bases lay outside the gene matches. Germline CDR1 is LGHNA and CDR2 is YSLEER. The CDR3 has 18 residues. DNA of the CDR3: TGCGCCAGCAGCCAGCTTAGGGGGGTGCGGGAGGGTTCCTACGAGCAGTACTTC. It codes for CASSQLRGVREGSYEQYF.

The CDR3 bases are TGTGCCAGCAGCCCACCCTATTTAGCCAAAAACATTCAGTACTTC. Its translation is CASSPPYLAKNIQYF. This rearrangement joins TRBV11-3 to TRBJ2-4; D gene uncertain. Germline CDR1 SGHNT, CDR2 YENEEA. V gave up 5 bases and J gave up 0 bases, with 11 bases separating them. The CDR3 covers 15 residues. The whole variable domain, remainder taken from reference TRBV11-3 and TRBJ2-4, is EAGVVQSPRYKIIEKKQPVAFWCNPISGHNTLYWYLQNLGQGPELLIRYENEEAVDDSQLPKDRFSAERLKGVDSTLKIQPAELGDSAVYLCASSPPYLAKNIQYFGAGTRLSVL.

This chain links TRBV4-2 with TRBJ2-7, with 7 bases matching TRBD1. The germline V gene has CDR1 LGHNA and CDR2 YNFKEQ. The CDR3 has 14 residues. Trimming took 6 bases from V and 2 from J; bases not matched to a gene: 7. CDR3 nucleotide sequence: TGTGCCAGCAGTCTGGCGACAGGGCCCTACGAGCAGTACTTC. Translation gives CASSLATGPYEQYF.

This chain connects TRBV27 to TRBJ2-6, with 7 bases that match TRBD2. Germline lookup yields CDR1 MNHEY and CDR2 SMNVEV (reference sequence). This CDR3 is 19 amino acids long. Germline trimming cut 2 bases from V and 3 bases from J; bases unmatched to any gene: 13. DNA of the CDR3: TGTGCCAGCAGTTTAAGTGGGGGAGGGCCCTTCGGTGGGGCCAACGTCCTGACTTTC. This translates into CASSLSGGGPFGGANVLTF.

The J gene is TRBJ2-3, the V gene TRBV7-9; 9 positions agree with TRBD2. The trim removed 1 base at V and 0 bases at J, leaving 5 bases unmatched. CDR1 SEHNR and CDR2 FQNEAQ come from the germline V gene (reference sequence). This CDR3 has 17 amino acids. The CDR3 DNA reads TGTGCCAGCAGCTTAGGGCTAGCGGGAAAAAGCACAGATACGCAGTATTTT. It translates to CASSLGLAGKSTDTQYF.

CDR3 bases: TGTGCCAGCAGCCAGGAAAGGGGCCCCGGACAGCTACACACTGAAGCTTTCTTT. It specifies CASSQERGPGQLHTEAFF. This chain joins TRBV4-2 and TRBJ1-1; TRBD1 is a possible D gene (6 bases). CDR3 length: 18 residues. V was trimmed by 3 bases and J by 3 bases, leaving 23 bases between them. Germline V gene data show CDR1 as LGHNA and CDR2 as YNFKEQ.

J is TRBJ2-5 and V is TRBV7-8, with 15 bases fitting TRBD2. V lost 5 bases, J lost 4 bases, and 8 bases stayed unmatched. CDR3 length: 17 residues. The germline V gene has CDR1 SGHVS and CDR2 FQNEAQ. CDR3 in DNA: TGTGCCAGCAGCGGGACTAGCGGGAGGTCTCGGGGAGAGACCCAGTACTTC. It codes for CASSGTSGRSRGETQYF.

The rearrangement uses TRBV28 and TRBJ1-1, with D possibly matching TRBD1 (5 bases). Germline-derived CDR1 and CDR2 are MDHEN and SYDVKM. This CDR3 is built from 14 residues. V lost 3 bases and J lost 5, with 13 bases in between. CDR3 coding DNA: TGTGCCAGCAGTTTCAACGGGGGAGGAACTGAAGCTTTCTTT. Amino acid sequence: CASSFNGGGTEAFF. Using reference TRBV28 and TRBJ1-1 for the parts outside the CDR3, the full variable domain is DVKVTQSSRYLVKRTGEKVFLECVQDMDHENMFWYRQDPGLGLRLIYFSYDVKMKEKGDIPEGYSVSREKKERFSLILESASTNQTSMYLCASSFNGGGTEAFFGQGTRLTVV.

The V and J genes are TRBV5-6 and TRBJ2-7; tentative D call: TRBD2 (5 bases). The CDR3 totals 14 residues. V lost 2 bases, J lost 5 bases, and 14 bases lay in between. Looked up from germline, CDR1 is SGHDT and CDR2 is YYEEEE. As DNA, the CDR3 is TGTGCCAGCAGCTTAAACAAAGCGGTAGACGAGCAGTACTTC. Amino acid sequence: CASSLNKAVDEQYF.

The rearrangement uses TRBV4-1 and TRBJ1-5; D is ambiguous. This CDR3 has 13 amino acids. V lost 0 bases, J lost 4 bases, and 4 bases lay in between. Germline CDR1 is MGHRA and CDR2 is YSYEKL. CDR3 nucleotides: TGCGCCAGCAGCCAAGAGGAGAATCAGCCCCAGCATTTT. It yields the protein CASSQEENQPQHF.

The J gene is TRBJ2-5, the V gene TRBV5-6; a possible D gene is TRBD2 (6 bases). The V end was cut by 4 bases, the J end by 2 bases, with 15 bases between. The CDR3 covers 15 residues. Germline CDR1 SGHDT, CDR2 YYEEEE. The CDR3 DNA follows: TGTGCCAGCAGCCCCGGAGGGAGCGGACAAGAGACCCAGTACTTC. It specifies CASSPGGSGQETQYF.

This clone was seen a few times. The J gene is TRBJ1-5, the V gene TRBV2, with TRBD1 identical over 7 bases. Germline V gives CDR1 SNHLY, CDR2 FYNNEI. This CDR3 comprises 16 residues. V dropped 5 bases and J dropped 14; count of bases not matched to a gene: 21. CDR3 bases: TGTGCCAGCAGTCCCCGTTTCTCCCCCCACAGGGGCCTAAAGCATTTT. Protein product: CASSPRFSPHRGLKHF.

The V gene is TRBV27, the J gene TRBJ2-7, with 10 positions matching TRBD2. The CDR3 runs to 16 residues. V was clipped by 1 base and J by 2 bases; unmatched bases: 5. Per germline, CDR1 MNHEY and CDR2 SMNVEV (reference sequence). CDR3 sequence (DNA): TGTGCCAGCAGTTTATTCGGGCTAGCGGGAGCCTACGAGCAGTACTTC. Translating it yields CASSLFGLAGAYEQYF.

V is TRBV19 and J is TRBJ1-2; the D is unclear. The V end was cut by 9 bases, the J end by 6 bases, with 14 bases between. This CDR3 has 12 amino acids. Germline V gene lookup returns CDR1 LNHDA and CDR2 SQIVND (reference sequence). The CDR3 DNA is TGTGCCAGCCAACCTGACGGGAATGGCTACACCTTC. Translating it yields CASQPDGNGYTF.

This clone came up once. V and J are TRBV10-1 and TRBJ2-1, with D possibly matching TRBD1 (6 bases). The V and J ends lost 0 bases and 5 bases respectively, with 14 bases between them. The CDR3 runs to 16 residues. The germline gives CDR1 WNHNN, CDR2 SYGVQD (reference sequence). The DNA for the CDR3 is TGCGCCAGCAGTGAGTCCGGGCAGGGGCTGAACAATGAGCAGTTCTTC. This gives the protein CASSESGQGLNNEQFF.

This rearrangement joins TRBV5-1 to TRBJ2-7; D remains unclear. The V and J ends lost 1 base and 3 bases respectively, with 8 bases between them. The CDR3 runs to 13 residues. CDR1 and CDR2 from the germline V gene are SGHRS and YFSETQ. This CDR3 reads CASSLFGFYEQYF. The CDR3 nucleotides read TGCGCCAGCAGCTTGTTCGGTTTCTACGAGCAGTACTTC.

The V and J genes are TRBV6-1 and TRBJ2-3, with D unresolved. Trimming removed 1 base from V and 2 bases from J, with 13 bases in between. Germline CDR1 and CDR2: MNHNS and SASEGT. The CDR3 spans 16 residues. CDR3: CASSEVCAPNTDTQYF. DNA of the CDR3: TGTGCCAGCAGTGAAGTTTGTGCACCTAACACAGATACGCAGTATTTT.

The chain recombines TRBV14 with TRBJ2-3, with 12 positions matching TRBD2. The V and J ends lost 0 bases and 5 bases, in that order; junction bases with no gene match: 9. Per the germline V gene, CDR1 is SGHDN and CDR2 is FVKESK. The CDR3 is 18 amino acids. The CDR3 region has the DNA TGTGCCAGCAGCCAAGATCTGAGACTAGCGGGAGTTAAAGATACGCAGTATTTT. Encoded protein: CASSQDLRLAGVKDTQYF.

The gene calls are TRBV14 and TRBJ1-2; no firm D call. CDR1 is SGHDN, CDR2 FVKESK, per germline. V lost 0 bases and J lost 6, with 8 bases in between. The CDR3 contains 13 residues. The DNA for the CDR3 is TGTGCCAGCAGCCAAGAGCGCGGCGATGGCTACACCTTC. It is translated as CASSQERGDGYTF.

Only one count was recorded for this clone. J is TRBJ2-2 and V is TRBV6-5; D is unresolved. CDR1 is MNHEY, CDR2 SVGAGI, per germline. The V end was cut by 0 bases, the J end by 5 bases, with 7 bases between. The CDR3 has 14 residues. The CDR3 loop reads CASSYSYVTGELFF. The CDR3 DNA is TGTGCCAGCAGTTACTCGTATGTTACCGGGGAGCTGTTTTTT.

The chain joins TRBV7-9 to TRBJ2-7; D is possibly TRBD2 (6 bases). Germline values: CDR1 SEHNR, CDR2 FQNEAQ (reference sequence). V was shortened by 4 bases and J by 6 bases, with 19 bases between the two germline ends. CDR3 length: 15 amino acids. The DNA of the CDR3 is TGTGCCAGCAGCTATCTCCCGGGACTTCCCTTCGAGCAGTACTTC. Its protein is CASSYLPGLPFEQYF.

This clone was seen once. The genes are TRBV14 and TRBJ2-7; TRBD1 aligns across 7 bases. This CDR3 is built from 15 residues. Losses at the gene ends were 0 bases for V and 5 bases for J; bases not matched to a gene: 7. The germline V gene has CDR1 SGHDN and CDR2 FVKESK. The CDR3, as DNA: TGTGCCAGCAGCCAAGATGCCACAGGGGTCCACGAGCAGTACTTC. Translation gives CASSQDATGVHEQYF.

V gene TRBV4-2 combines with J gene TRBJ2-3; maybe TRBD2 (5 bases). The length of the CDR3 is 16 residues. CDR1 and CDR2 from the germline V gene are LGHNA and YNFKEQ. V shed 0 bases and J shed 4 bases, with 14 bases lying between them. The CDR3 DNA follows: TGTGCCAGCAGCCAAGAGCTCGGTCTAGCACCAGATACGCAGTATTTT. Its translation is CASSQELGLAPDTQYF.

The genes are TRBV4-3 and TRBJ2-1, with TRBD2 matching 14 bases. After removal of 5 bases from V and 6 bases from J, the junction contained 3 bases not matched to a gene. There are 15 residues in the CDR3. Germline lookup yields CDR1 LGHNA and CDR2 YSLEER. The CDR3 spells CASSFGTSGSNEQFF. In DNA, the CDR3 is TGCGCCAGCAGCTTCGGGACTAGCGGGAGCAATGAGCAGTTCTTC.